Shown below are 9 T cell receptor beta chains from a single sample sequenced in a study of regulatory T cells in long-lasting Graves disease. HTBI primers from iRepertoire and Arm-PCR of CDR3 regions yielded the TCR beta libraries. MiXCR, run by TCRdb on the multiplex PCR reads, gives a single entry per CDR3 protein. The sample lists 450,000 to 650,000 distinct CDR3 sequences, around 15% occurring once. Time point given: newly diagnosed GD, antithyroid drugs for less than 3 months. PBMC RNA served as the TCR library source. This sample also appeared in a second study, on T cells in Graves' hyperthyroidism and ophthalmopathy.

Sequences were derived from peripheral blood mononuclear cells (PBMCs), sampled at new diagnosis, from a patient treated with antithyroid drugs. These TCRs come from a woman aged 35-60 years with Graves disease.

This clonotype has at least ten counts. This CDR3 is CASSHQLFRGNTEAFF. The CDR3 nucleotides are TGTGCCAGCAGCCACCAATTGTTCAGGGGGAACACTGAAGCTTTCTTT. The chain recombines TRBV3-1 with TRBJ1-1; a weak D match, TRBD1 (6 bases). CDR1 and CDR2 (germline): LGHDT, YNNKEL (reference sequence). The CDR3 contains 16 residues. The germline V and J ends were trimmed by 3 bases and 1 base, with 15 bases remaining between them. The full variable domain, with the rest looked up from reference TRBV3-1 and TRBJ1-1, is DTAVSQTPKYLVTQMGNDKSIKCEQNLGHDTMYWYKQDSKKFLKIMFSYNNKELIINETVPNRFSPKSPDKAHLNLHINSLELGDSAVYFCASSHQLFRGNTEAFFGQGTRLTVV.

This clonotype has a count of ten or more. The chain recombines TRBV28 with TRBJ1-2, with D tentatively TRBD1 (6 bases). Per germline, CDR1 MDHEN and CDR2 SYDVKM. This CDR3 region has 13 residues. Trimming removed 7 bases at V and 7 bases at J, with 16 bases between. This CDR3 reads CASTWTAGFGYTF. In DNA, the CDR3 is TGTGCCAGCACCTGGACAGCGGGTTTTGGCTACACCTTC.

The sample holds a few counts of this clonotype. V gene TRBV9 combines with J gene TRBJ2-2; D may be TRBD1 (6 bases). This CDR3 contains 16 residues. The V gene lost 2 bases and the J gene lost 1 base, with 12 bases spanning the gap. The V gene's germline CDR1 is SGDLS and CDR2 YYNGEE. The CDR3 region has the DNA TGTGCCAGCAGCGTTTCAGGGGCTGGGAACACCGGGGAGCTGTTTTTT. Its translation is CASSVSGAGNTGELFF.

Note on this clonotype: A read error may be the cause here, since a much bigger clone is one base away. The chain joins TRBV4-2 to TRBJ1-2; no firm D call. Germline V gene data show CDR1 as LGHNA and CDR2 as YNFKEQ. This CDR3 comprises 15 residues. The CDR3 sequence: CASSQDRTRPYGHTF. CDR3 sequence (DNA): TGTGCCAGCAGCCAAGATCGTACCAGACCCTATGGCCACACCTTC.

The table lists this clonotype with many counts. The CDR3, as DNA: TGCGCCAGCAGCTTGGGGCCAGAGGGGCTCAATGAGCAGTTCTTC. The encoded protein is CASSLGPEGLNEQFF. This chain connects TRBV5-1 to TRBJ2-1, with D perhaps assigned TRBD1 or TRBD2 (5 bases each). The CDR3 consists of 15 residues. The V gene's germline CDR1 is SGHRS and CDR2 YFSETQ. V lost 0 bases, J lost 6 bases, and 13 bases lay in between.

This clonotype was seen repeatedly, ten times or more. The chain couples TRBV6-2 or TRBV6-3 to TRBJ2-5; D is unclear. Germline values: CDR1 MNHEY, CDR2 SVGEGT. Between the trimmed V and J ends, which lost 3 bases and 5 bases, there was a span of 7 bases. CDR3 length: 12 residues. This chain's CDR3 is CASSYSAETQYF. DNA of the CDR3: TGTGCCAGCAGTTATTCTGCGGAGACCCAGTACTTC.

This chain joins TRBV30 and TRBJ2-3; unclear D gene. CDR1 and CDR2 from the germline V gene are GTSNPN and SVGIG (reference sequence). The V gene lost 7 bases and the J gene lost 2 bases, with 10 bases spanning the gap. CDR3 length: 12 residues. The CDR3 here is CASLGSTDTQYF. CDR3 coding DNA: TGTGCCTCCCTGGGGTCCACAGATACGCAGTATTTT.

This clonotype was detected ten times or more. The J gene is TRBJ2-3, the V gene TRBV15, with no clear D. Germline CDR1 is LNHNV and CDR2 is YYDKDF (reference sequence). The CDR3 extends over 13 amino acids. Trimming left V 0 bases short and J 6 bases short, with 7 bases between. The CDR3 bases are TGTGCCACCAGCAGAGAGATAGTTGATACGCAGTATTTT. Protein sequence: CATSREIVDTQYF.

This clonotype has at least ten counts. V usage is TRBV28 and J usage is TRBJ2-7; D assignment may be TRBD1 or TRBD2 (5 bases each). The CDR3 runs to 15 residues. With 4 bases removed from V and 3 bases from J, the gap between germline ends came to 16 bases. From germline, CDR1 is MDHEN and CDR2 SYDVKM. The CDR3 is CASSSSGAGLYEQYF. The CDR3, as DNA: TGTGCCAGCAGTTCGTCCGGGGCCGGCCTCTACGAGCAGTACTTC.